This T cell receptor beta chain was captured in a study of blood T cell repertoires in COVID-19. Sequencing was performed with immunoSEQ multiplex PCR; in TCRdb, only in-frame clones are kept and a portion is missing. The sample shows 150,000 to 200,000 clones, over 80% of them seen only once. The V and J ends lost 4 bases and 7 bases respectively, with 17 bases between them. Germline V gene sequence: CDR1 MNHEY, CDR2 SVGEGT. The CDR3 runs to 15 residues. Sequenced sample: peripheral blood. This TCR derives from a woman aged 50 to 65 with acute or convalescent COVID-19. The rearrangement uses TRBV6-2 or TRBV6-3 and TRBJ2-1; D possibly corresponds to TRBD2 (5 bases). For the CDR3, the DNA is TGTGCCAGCAGTTCGGTAAGGAGGAACCGGAATGAGCAGTTCTTC. Amino acid sequence: CASSSVRRNRNEQFF.